The present entry profiles one T cell receptor beta chain with its context. Repertoires were generated with immunoSEQ multiplex PCR, while TCRdb's copy carries only in-frame clones and drops some. The sample holds about 59,000 clones, roughly 88% seen once. The data belong to a study of T cell changes during pregnancy in multiple sclerosis. CDR1 and CDR2 (germline): MNHEY, SMNVEV (reference sequence). With 2 bases clipped from V and 6 bases from J, the junction kept 9 bases outside the gene matches. This CDR3 comprises 15 residues. The TCR comes from a female donor with multiple sclerosis, enrolled in a pregnancy study. The chain combines TRBV27 with TRBJ2-7, with TRBD1 matching over 8 bases. Source: peripheral blood, taken in the second trimester of pregnancy. The CDR3 spells CASSLEAGGAGEQYF. CDR3 bases: TGTGCCAGCAGTTTAGAGGCAGGGGGCGCCGGCGAGCAGTACTTC.